This TCR beta chain was identified during a study of T cells in Graves' hyperthyroidism and ophthalmopathy. V gave up 4 bases and J gave up 2 bases; unmatched junction bases: 2. The length of the CDR3 is 15 residues. Germline CDR1 and CDR2: KGHSH and LQKENI. There were TCR beta CDR3 regions amplified from RNA transcripts. The primer set for the first-round RT-PCR of the TCR CDR3 was HTBI. Each CDR3 protein is one row after TCRdb ran MiXCR on the multiplex PCR reads. The sample has 640,000 or so distinct CDR3 sequences, approximately 15% seen once; the top ten hold roughly 7%. Orbital computed tomography and thyroid ultrasound, together with serum TRAb and thyroxine and clinical symptoms, were used for diagnoses. This clonotype was detected only a few times.

The specimen was blood. This sequence was found in a woman under 30 with Graves' ophthalmopathy. This rearrangement joins TRBV18 to TRBJ2-2; 9 bases fit TRBD2. CDR3 in DNA: TGTGCCAGCTCACTAGCGGGAGATAACACCGGGGAGCTGTTTTTT. Translating gives CASSLAGDNTGELFF. Using reference TRBV18 and TRBJ2-2 for the parts outside the CDR3, the full variable domain is NAGVMQNPRHLVRRRGQEARLRCSPMKGHSHVYWYRQLPEEGLKFMVYLQKENIIDESGMPKERFSAEFPKEGPSILRIQQVVRGDSAAYFCASSLAGDNTGELFFGEGSRLTVL.